What follows is one TCR beta chain and its context. Antigen specificity is unknown. This CDR3 has 15 residues. CDR1 and CDR2 from the germline V gene are SGHRS and YFSETQ. V gave up 3 bases and J gave up 2 bases; unmatched junction bases: 6. The sample is drawn from a study of T cell repertoires in ileal Crohn's disease. Study summary: Thiopurines (fewer than 12) or anti-TNF agents (approximately 20) were given postoperatively to about half. Study-level points and caveats: All patients with clonality above 26.8% had endoscopic recurrence. Compared with non-smokers, active smokers at surgery showed more clonal expansions.

Included were adult ileal or ileocolonic Crohn's patients indicated for ileocolonic resection. Assay used: immunoSEQ multiplex PCR; TCRdb lists only in-frame clones, some missing. The sample holds 17,000 or so clones; around 88% are singletons and the top ten take roughly 5.5%. The TCR comes from an adult with Crohn's disease. Sequenced material: ileal tissue. The V gene is TRBV5-1, the J gene TRBJ2-5; TRBD2 matches at 8 bases. The CDR3: CASSYTSGAQETQYF. CDR3 in DNA: TGCGCCAGCAGCTACACTAGCGGAGCGCAAGAGACCCAGTACTTC.